The next 7 T cell receptor beta chains were all read from a single sample in a study of T-cell reconstitution after alpha-beta-depleted transplantation in children. The authors prepared the TCRbeta library with unique molecular identifiers. TCRdb re-called the PCR reads with MiXCR, one entry per CDR3 protein. Of roughly 420,000 distinct CDR3 sequences listed, 16% are singletons. The sample was PBMCs, mostly from graft donor cells, taken 360 days after TCRalphabeta/CD19-depleted stem cell transplant. The receptors were gathered from a boy in the first two years of life who had a stem cell transplant for Wiskott-Aldrich syndrome, so the T cells may come from the graft donor.

The chain's CDR3 is CASSATTGYTGELFF. CDR3 nucleotides: TGCGCCAGCAGCGCCACGACAGGGTACACCGGGGAGCTGTTTTTT. The genes are TRBV5-1 and TRBJ2-2; 7 bases are a match to TRBD1. Germline CDR1 SGHRS, CDR2 YFSETQ. The CDR3 sequence is 15 residues long. V lost 4 bases to trimming and J lost 3 bases; unmatched junction nucleotides: 6.

V usage is TRBV5-1 and J usage is TRBJ2-5, with D perhaps TRBD1 (6 bases). The CDR3 extends over 13 amino acids. V was clipped by 6 bases and J by 2 bases, with 11 bases between them. Germline V CDR1 and CDR2: SGHRS, YFSETQ. For the CDR3, the DNA is TGCGCCAGCACCCCCGGACAGCAAGAGACCCAGTACTTC. Amino acids: CASTPGQQETQYF.

The rearrangement links TRBV12-3 or TRBV12-4 to TRBJ2-2, with a tentative D call TRBD1 (5 bases). The CDR3 loop spans 15 amino acids. V was cut by 3 bases and J by 5 bases, with 13 bases left in between. CDR3 region: CASSLEGVWTGELFF. The CDR3 bases are TGTGCCAGCAGTTTGGAAGGGGTATGGACCGGGGAGCTGTTTTTT.

This chain connects TRBV20-1 to TRBJ1-1; 7 nucleotides line up with TRBD1. Per germline, CDR1 DFQATT and CDR2 SNEGSKA (reference sequence). This CDR3 comprises 12 residues. J lost 1 base, V lost 5 bases, and 1 base had no gene match. Written as DNA, the CDR3 is TGCAGTGCTGGGGACAGGAACACTGAAGCTTTCTTT. As protein: CSAGDRNTEAFF.

This sequence joins TRBV5-6 and TRBJ2-7; D ambiguous. In germline, CDR1 is SGHDT, CDR2 YYEEEE. V shed 3 bases and J shed 3 bases, with 13 bases lying between them. The length of the CDR3 is 14 residues. CDR3 nucleotides: TGTGCCAGCAGCTGGGCCCAATTCGACTACGAGCAGTACTTC. Protein sequence: CASSWAQFDYEQYF. The full variable domain, in which reference TRBV5-6 and TRBJ2-7 provide the parts outside the CDR3, is DAGVTQSPTHLIKTRGQQVTLRCSPKSGHDTVSWYQQALGQGPQFIFQYYEEEERQRGNFPDRFSGHQFPNYSSELNVNALLLGDSALYLCASSWAQFDYEQYFGPGTRLTVT.

This clonotype was observed once. This rearrangement joins TRBV4-1 to TRBJ2-2; either TRBD1 or TRBD2 may fit D (5 bases each). Germline V gene data show CDR1 as MGHRA and CDR2 as YSYEKL. Trimming pared 0 bases from V and 4 bases from J, leaving 15 bases between. This CDR3 comprises 17 residues. The DNA of the CDR3 is TGCGCCAGCAGCCAAGACGAGGGGAAGGCCACCACCGGGGAGCTGTTTTTT. It is translated as CASSQDEGKATTGELFF.

This clonotype was recorded only once. At one of its ends the junction is not consistent with the germline gene, which may arise from a read error. The J gene is TRBJ2-7, the V gene TRBV6-1; TRBD2 matches at 7 bases. CDR3 size: 15 residues. Germline V lookup: CDR1 MNHNS, CDR2 SASEGT. Here the CDR3 reads CASTPGLRSGGEQHF. Written as DNA, the CDR3 is TGTGCCAGCACCCCAGGTTTGAGATCGGGGGGAGAGCAGCACTTC.